The next 17 T cell receptor beta chains were all read from a single sample in a study of blood T cell repertoires in COVID-19. Some clones are missing from TCRdb's copy, which holds only in-frame ones; the method was immunoSEQ multiplex PCR. The repertoire holds 310,000 or so clones, with approximately 91% as singletons. Sequenced material: peripheral blood. These receptors came from a woman aged 25 to 39 with COVID-19, enrolled during active disease.

V is TRBV5-1 and J is TRBJ2-1; TRBD1 might be the D (5 bases). The CDR3 loop spans 14 amino acids. V was pared by 0 bases and J by 9 bases, with 13 bases between. Germline loops: CDR1 SGHRS, CDR2 YFSETQ. CDR3 amino acids: CASSLVQGSAEQFF. CDR3 nucleotide sequence: TGCGCCAGCAGCTTGGTTCAGGGCTCGGCTGAGCAGTTCTTC.

V gene TRBV28 combines with J gene TRBJ1-2; possibly TRBD1 for D (6 bases). This CDR3 has 15 residues. Per the germline V gene, CDR1 is MDHEN and CDR2 is SYDVKM. The V gene lost 3 bases and the J gene lost 7 bases, with 18 bases spanning the gap. The CDR3 region has the DNA TGTGCCAGCAGTTTCCCCTGGGGAAGGGGGAGTGGCTACACCTTC. Its protein is CASSFPWGRGSGYTF.

In the case of this clone: Other DNA variants within this sample encode the same CDR3. The gene calls are TRBV6-4 and TRBJ2-1; 10 bases fit TRBD2. CDR3 length: 14 amino acids. J lost 5 bases, V lost 6 bases, and 4 bases had no gene match. Germline assignment: CDR1 MRHNA and CDR2 SNTAGT. The CDR3 loop is CASSTSGTNNEQFF. The CDR3 DNA reads TGTGCCAGCAGCACTAGCGGGACCAACAATGAGCAGTTCTTC.

The V and J genes are TRBV28 and TRBJ2-7; TRBD1 might be the D (6 bases). The CDR3 runs to 17 residues. CDR1 is MDHEN and CDR2 is SYDVKM in the germline V gene. Trimming shortened V by 1 base and J by 1 base, and 17 bases separated the two germline ends. In DNA form, the CDR3 reads TGTGCCAGCAGTTTATTCAGGAAGGCAGGGGTGTCCTACGAGCAGTACTTC. Translation: CASSLFRKAGVSYEQYF.

The table lists this clone with a count of one. The J gene is TRBJ1-3, the V gene TRBV5-1, with a weak D call TRBD1 (5 bases). Trimming pared 4 bases from V and 1 base from J, leaving 9 bases between. CDR1 SGHRS and CDR2 YFSETQ come from the germline V gene. CDR3 length: 14 amino acids. The CDR3 spells CASSPTESGNTIYF. CDR3 sequence (DNA): TGCGCCAGCAGCCCGACAGAATCTGGAAACACCATATATTTT.

The V call is TRBV30, the J call TRBJ1-2, with 10 bases identical to TRBD1. V shed 3 bases, J shed 8 bases, and the junction held 0 bases outside the gene matches. The germline CDR1 and CDR2 sequences are GTSNPN and SVGIG (reference sequence). This CDR3 is built from 11 residues. The CDR3 spells CAWRGQGGYTF. CDR3 nucleotide sequence: TGTGCCTGGAGGGGACAGGGGGGCTACACCTTC.

V usage is TRBV2 and J usage is TRBJ2-5; a weak D match, TRBD2 (6 bases). Trimming stripped 3 bases from V and 4 bases from J, with 18 bases between. CDR3 length: 16 residues. Germline V lookup: CDR1 SNHLY, CDR2 FYNNEI. CDR3 loop: CASSEEGDLVGETQYF. Here the CDR3 DNA reads TGTGCCAGCAGTGAGGAGGGAGATCTGGTGGGAGAGACCCAGTACTTC. Using reference TRBV2 and TRBJ2-5 for the parts outside the CDR3, the full variable domain is EPEVTQTPSHQVTQMGQEVILRCVPISNHLYFYWYRQILGQKVEFLVSFYNNEISEKSEIFDDQFSVERPDGSNFTLKIRSTKLEDSAMYFCASSEEGDLVGETQYFGPGTRLLVL.

The rearrangement links TRBV12-5 to TRBJ2-1, with 16 positions matching TRBD2. The CDR3 length is 15 residues. In germline, CDR1 is LGHNT, CDR2 FRNRAP. After removal of 4 bases from V and 10 bases from J, the junction contained 4 bases not matched to a gene. The CDR3 bases are TGTGCTAGTGGTTCCGGGACTAGCGGGAGGGCCGAGCAGTTCTTC. Translation: CASGSGTSGRAEQFF.

The chain carries TRBV19 and TRBJ1-2; weak D call: TRBD1 (6 bases). V was clipped by 6 bases and J by 0 bases, with 14 bases between them. The CDR3 length is 15 residues. The germline V gene encodes CDR1 LNHDA and CDR2 SQIVND (reference sequence). CDR3 loop: CASRQGSGTNYGYTF. Here the CDR3 DNA reads TGTGCCAGTAGACAGGGATCCGGGACTAACTATGGCTACACCTTC. The variable domain in full, with the rest retrieved from reference TRBV19 and TRBJ1-2, is DGGITQSPKYLFRKEGQNVTLSCEQNLNHDAMYWYRQDPGQGLRLIYYSQIVNDFQKGDIAEGYSVSREKKESFPLTVTSAQKNPTAFYLCASRQGSGTNYGYTFGSGTRLTVV.

The genes are TRBV9 and TRBJ2-7, with D unresolved. Trimming removed 1 base at V and 7 bases at J, with 15 bases between. The length of the CDR3 is 14 residues. Germline V lookup: CDR1 SGDLS, CDR2 YYNGEE. The CDR3 coding sequence is TGTGCCAGCAGCGTAACCCCCGCCGCGGATGAGCAGTACTTC. Protein product: CASSVTPAADEQYF. Variable domain in full (rest from reference TRBV9 and TRBJ2-7): DSGVTQTPKHLITATGQRVTLRCSPRSGDLSVYWYQQSLDQGLQFLIQYYNGEERAKGNILERFSAQQFPDLHSELNLSSLELGDSALYFCASSVTPAADEQYFGPGTRLTVT.

The rearrangement uses TRBV7-2 and TRBJ2-7; 15 bases line up with TRBD2. This CDR3 has 15 residues. J was trimmed by 4 bases and V by 4 bases; bases with no gene match: 2. Germline assignment: CDR1 SGHTA and CDR2 FQGNSA. CDR3 nucleotides: TGTGCCAGCAGCTCCGGACTAGCGGGAGGGTACGAGCAGTACTTC. Residues: CASSSGLAGGYEQYF.

This chain links TRBV28 with TRBJ1-1; 8 positions match TRBD1. Unmatched junction bases numbered 7, after V lost 9 bases and J lost 7 bases. Germline assignment: CDR1 MDHEN and CDR2 SYDVKM. The CDR3 has 12 amino acids. CDR3 region: CASSTGGSEAFF. The CDR3 region has the DNA TGTGCCAGTTCAACAGGGGGTAGTGAAGCTTTCTTT.

The chain combines TRBV5-6 with TRBJ2-1, with 8 nucleotides matching TRBD2. Germline CDR1 and CDR2: SGHDT and YYEEEE. With V trimmed by 2 bases and J by 2 bases, 3 bases remained unmatched. The CDR3 covers 15 residues. The CDR3 DNA sequence: TGTGCCAGCAGCTTCCCGGGAGGGCCCTACAATGAGCAGTTCTTC. This codes for CASSFPGGPYNEQFF.

This clone was picked up many times. The same CDR3 can be traced to other DNA sequences in this sample. V is TRBV11-2 and J is TRBJ2-1, with D maybe TRBD2 (5 bases). This CDR3 is 16 amino acids long. V was shortened by 5 bases and J by 0 bases, with 14 bases between the two germline ends. CDR1 is SGHAT and CDR2 is FQNNGV in the germline V gene. The CDR3 DNA reads as TGTGCCAGCAGCAAGCGAGCGGATAGCTCCTACAATGAGCAGTTCTTC. This codes for CASSKRADSSYNEQFF.

DNA of the CDR3: TGTGCCAGCAGCTCCCAGGGGGCCAGATATGGCTACACCTTC. The encoded protein is CASSSQGARYGYTF. The gene calls are TRBV5-4 and TRBJ1-2; 8 bases are shared with TRBD1. Germline CDR1 reads SGHNT; CDR2 reads YYREEE (reference sequence). This CDR3 comprises 14 residues. After removal of 3 bases from V and 5 bases from J, the junction contained 6 bases not matched to a gene.

The genes are TRBV10-2 and TRBJ2-3, with D perhaps TRBD2 (5 bases). The CDR3 is 17 amino acids. Germline assignment: CDR1 WSHSY and CDR2 SAAADI. Trimming removed 5 bases at V and 0 bases at J, with 18 bases between. The CDR3 protein is CASSPHEGNPSTDTQYF. CDR3 in DNA: TGCGCCAGCAGTCCCCACGAGGGCAATCCTAGCACAGATACGCAGTATTTT.

V gene TRBV9 combines with J gene TRBJ2-3, with no clear D. Germline V lookup: CDR1 SGDLS, CDR2 YYNGEE. Trimming cost V 2 bases and J 4 bases, with 8 bases left between them. CDR3 length equals 13 residues. The CDR3 region has the DNA TGTGCCAGCAGCGTGGGCGTGTCAGATACGCAGTATTTT. As protein: CASSVGVSDTQYF. Together with reference TRBV9 and TRBJ2-3, the CDR3 gives the full variable domain: DSGVTQTPKHLITATGQRVTLRCSPRSGDLSVYWYQQSLDQGLQFLIQYYNGEERAKGNILERFSAQQFPDLHSELNLSSLELGDSALYFCASSVGVSDTQYFGPGTRLTVL.